This entry lists 3 T cell receptor beta chains sequenced from one sample in a study of control samples from healthy donors and cancer patients. Only in-frame clones appear in the TCRdb table, and some are missing; sequencing was by immunoSEQ multiplex PCR. Of around 110,000 clones listed, approximately 90% were seen once; the top ten hold 0.95% to 1.3%. Sequenced sample: PBMCs. The origin of the receptors is a woman aged 45-60 years with colorectal cancer.

The chain has TRBV18 and TRBJ1-1, with a possible D match to TRBD1 (6 bases). Germline CDR1 is KGHSH and CDR2 is LQKENI. Trimming shortened V by 3 bases and J by 3 bases, and 14 bases separated the two germline ends. The CDR3 covers 15 residues. The CDR3 DNA follows: TGTGCCAGCTCACCGCGCGGGACACGAGACACTGAAGCTTTCTTT. Its protein product is CASSPRGTRDTEAFF.

This clone was observed a single time. The gene calls are TRBV6-5 and TRBJ1-4; D perhaps matches TRBD1 (6 bases). This CDR3 is 14 amino acids long. Trimming cost V 7 bases and J 4 bases, with 13 bases left between them. CDR1 is MNHEY and CDR2 is SVGAGI in the germline V gene. CDR3 DNA: TGTGCCAGCACTCAGGGGACGGGTAATGAAAAACTGTTTTTT. Protein: CASTQGTGNEKLFF.

This clone was recorded only once. The chain links TRBV20-1 to TRBJ1-6; 7 bases are shared with TRBD1. This CDR3 region has 17 residues. The germline V gene has CDR1 DFQATT and CDR2 SNEGSKA (reference sequence). Trimming at V came to 3 bases and at J to 9 bases, leaving 17 bases not matched to a gene. Here the CDR3 DNA reads TGCAGTGCTAGTCTAGGCGGGTCAGACAGGGTTGGTTCACCCCTCCACTTT. Protein sequence: CSASLGGSDRVGSPLHF.